This record looks at one TCR beta chain sequence and its context. Its specificity is not known. The data are from a study of shared clonotypes between healthy human individuals. Study-wide findings and caveats: Donor clonotype sharing was expected to depend on sequencing depth. Unshared clonotypes carried lower generation probabilities than those common to all four donors. In general, naive subsets displayed greater estimated richness than memory subsets did.

Each subset's genomic DNA was split evenly across several immunoSEQ plates. Some clones are missing from TCRdb's copy, which holds only in-frame ones; the method was immunoSEQ multiplex PCR. Found here are some 2 million clones, 85% to 95% of them singletons; the top ten hold 0.13%. The CDR3 is 16 amino acids. With 4 bases clipped from V and 1 base from J, the junction kept 9 bases outside the gene matches. CDR1 and CDR2 (germline): ENHRY, SYGVKD. Sequencing was carried out using naive CD4+ T cells sorted from blood. Regarding subset: CD45RA+ positively selected. The sequence was collected from a man aged 18 to 30 in good health. The rearrangement links TRBV10-3 to TRBJ2-5, with 7 bases fitting TRBD2. CDR3 in DNA: TGTGCCATCAGTGGATGGGCTAGCGGAGGCCAAGAGACCCAGTACTTC. Encoded protein: CAISGWASGGQETQYF.